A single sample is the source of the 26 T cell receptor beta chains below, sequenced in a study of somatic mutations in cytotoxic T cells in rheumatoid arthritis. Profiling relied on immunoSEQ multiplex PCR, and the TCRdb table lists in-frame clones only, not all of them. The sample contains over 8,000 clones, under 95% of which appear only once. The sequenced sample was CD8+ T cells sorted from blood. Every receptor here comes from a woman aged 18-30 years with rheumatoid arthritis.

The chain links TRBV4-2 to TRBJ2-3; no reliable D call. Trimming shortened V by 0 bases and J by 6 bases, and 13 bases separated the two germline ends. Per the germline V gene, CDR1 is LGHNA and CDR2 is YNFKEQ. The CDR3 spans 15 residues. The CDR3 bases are TGTGCCAGCAGCCAAGATTACAATTGGGCGGATACGCAGTATTTT. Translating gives CASSQDYNWADTQYF.

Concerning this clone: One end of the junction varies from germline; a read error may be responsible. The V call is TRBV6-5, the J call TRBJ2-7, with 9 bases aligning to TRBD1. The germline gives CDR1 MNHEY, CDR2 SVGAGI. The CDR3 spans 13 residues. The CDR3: CASSYSDRDRANF. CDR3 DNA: TGTGCCAGCAGTTACTCGGACCGGGACAGGGCGAACTTC.

The CDR3 region is CASRPRGGRVIGEQFF. CDR3 DNA sequence: TGTGCCAGCAGACCCCGGGGCGGGAGAGTTATAGGGGAGCAGTTCTTC. The rearrangement joins TRBV7-2 to TRBJ2-1; 7 bases are a match to TRBD2. Germline CDR1 and CDR2: SGHTA and FQGNSA. After removal of 6 bases from V and 10 bases from J, the junction contained 18 bases not matched to a gene. The CDR3 has 16 amino acids.

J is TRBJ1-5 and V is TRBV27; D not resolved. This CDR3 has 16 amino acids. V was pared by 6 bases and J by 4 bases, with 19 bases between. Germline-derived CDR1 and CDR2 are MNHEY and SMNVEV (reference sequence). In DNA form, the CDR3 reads TGTGCCAGCAGCCCGGCTGAGGGTCCGCTTAATCAGCCCCAGCATTTT. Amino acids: CASSPAEGPLNQPQHF.

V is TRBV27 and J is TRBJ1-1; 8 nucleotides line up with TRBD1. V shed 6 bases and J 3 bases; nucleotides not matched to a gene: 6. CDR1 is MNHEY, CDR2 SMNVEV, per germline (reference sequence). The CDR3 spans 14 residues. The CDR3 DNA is TGTGCCAGCAGCTACGGGACAGGAGACACTGAAGCTTTCTTT. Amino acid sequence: CASSYGTGDTEAFF.

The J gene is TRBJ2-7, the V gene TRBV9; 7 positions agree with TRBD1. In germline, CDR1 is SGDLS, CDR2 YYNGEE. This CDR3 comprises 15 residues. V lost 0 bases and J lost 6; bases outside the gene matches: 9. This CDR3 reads CASSVGGGPGREQYF. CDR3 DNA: TGTGCCAGCAGCGTAGGAGGGGGCCCCGGACGCGAGCAGTACTTC.

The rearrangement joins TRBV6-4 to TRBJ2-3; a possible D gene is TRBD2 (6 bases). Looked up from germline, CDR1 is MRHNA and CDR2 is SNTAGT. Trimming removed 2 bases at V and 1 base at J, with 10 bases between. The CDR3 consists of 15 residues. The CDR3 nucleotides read TGTGCCAGCAGTGACGATCCTAGCGGCACAGATACGCAGTATTTT. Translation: CASSDDPSGTDTQYF.

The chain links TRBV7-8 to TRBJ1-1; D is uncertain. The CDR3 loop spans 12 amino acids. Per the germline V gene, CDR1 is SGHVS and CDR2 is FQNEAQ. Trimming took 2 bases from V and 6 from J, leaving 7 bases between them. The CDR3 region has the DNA TGTGCCAGCAGCTTACGACTCTCTGAAGCTTTCTTT. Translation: CASSLRLSEAFF.

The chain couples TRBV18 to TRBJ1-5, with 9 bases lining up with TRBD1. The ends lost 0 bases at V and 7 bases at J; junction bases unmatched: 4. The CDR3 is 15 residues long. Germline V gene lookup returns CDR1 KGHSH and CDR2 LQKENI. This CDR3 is CASSPPGQGGQPQHF. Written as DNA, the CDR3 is TGTGCCAGCTCACCACCGGGACAGGGAGGCCAGCCCCAGCATTTT.

CDR3 coding DNA: TGTGCCTGGGCTTCAGGGACAGGGATCGAGCAGTACTTC. This translates into CAWASGTGIEQYF. The rearrangement links TRBV30 to TRBJ2-7; 9 nucleotides align to TRBD1. Germline V gene data show CDR1 as GTSNPN and CDR2 as SVGIG (reference sequence). This CDR3 region has 13 residues. The V gene end was trimmed by 5 bases and the J gene end by 6 bases; junction bases not matched to a gene: 8.

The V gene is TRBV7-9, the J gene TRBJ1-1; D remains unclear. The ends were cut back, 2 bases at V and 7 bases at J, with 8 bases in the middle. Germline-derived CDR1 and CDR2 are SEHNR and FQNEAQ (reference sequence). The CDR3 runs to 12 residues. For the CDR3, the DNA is TGTGCCAGCAGCTTATCGTTTAATGAAGCTTTCTTT. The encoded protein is CASSLSFNEAFF.

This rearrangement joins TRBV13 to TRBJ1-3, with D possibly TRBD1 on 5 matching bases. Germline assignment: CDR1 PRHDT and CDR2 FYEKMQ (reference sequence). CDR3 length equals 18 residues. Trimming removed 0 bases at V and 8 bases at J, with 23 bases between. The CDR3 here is CASSLGHGTADPGDTIYF. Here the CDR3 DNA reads TGTGCCAGCAGCTTAGGGCATGGGACGGCCGATCCGGGGGACACCATATATTTT.

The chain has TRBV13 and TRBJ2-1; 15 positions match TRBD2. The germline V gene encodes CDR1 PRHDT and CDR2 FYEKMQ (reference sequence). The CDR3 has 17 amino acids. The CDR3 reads CAGGLAGGTSPHDAQFF. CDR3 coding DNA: TGTGCGGGGGGACTAGCGGGAGGAACGAGCCCCCATGACGCGCAGTTCTTC.

CDR3 DNA: TGCGCCAGCAGCCCGACTAGCGGGAGTGATACGCAGTATTTT. This gives the protein CASSPTSGSDTQYF. The chain combines TRBV4-1 with TRBJ2-3, with 12 nucleotides matching TRBD2. This CDR3 is built from 14 residues. Germline V gives CDR1 MGHRA, CDR2 YSYEKL. Trimming took 4 bases from V and 6 from J; bases not matched to a gene: 2.

The CDR3 region has the DNA TGTGCCAGCAGCCAAGTGGGGGACGACAGGGTTGATCGCACAGATACGCAGTATTTT. Its protein product is CASSQVGDDRVDRTDTQYF. The V and J genes are TRBV4-2 and TRBJ2-3; 7 bases are a match to TRBD1. After removal of 1 base from V and 1 base from J, the junction contained 14 bases not matched to a gene. Germline loops: CDR1 LGHNA, CDR2 YNFKEQ. CDR3 length: 19 residues.

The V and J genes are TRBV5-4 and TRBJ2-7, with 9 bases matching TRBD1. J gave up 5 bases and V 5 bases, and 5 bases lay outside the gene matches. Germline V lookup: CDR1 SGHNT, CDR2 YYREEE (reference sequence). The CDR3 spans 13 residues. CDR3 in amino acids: CASRGDRVDEQYF. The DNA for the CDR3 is TGTGCCAGCAGGGGGGACAGGGTGGACGAGCAGTACTTC.

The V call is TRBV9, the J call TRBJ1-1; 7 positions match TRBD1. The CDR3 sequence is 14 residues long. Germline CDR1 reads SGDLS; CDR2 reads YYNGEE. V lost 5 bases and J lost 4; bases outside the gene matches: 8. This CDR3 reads CASSLTGAGTEAFF. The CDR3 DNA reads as TGTGCCAGCAGTCTTACAGGGGCGGGCACTGAAGCTTTCTTT.

The CDR3 is CASSIDPAAEGEENTIYF. The CDR3 bases are TGTGCCAGTAGTATAGATCCGGCGGCAGAAGGTGAAGAAAACACCATATATTTT. V and J are TRBV19 and TRBJ1-3; D uncertain. V dropped 0 bases and J dropped 6 bases, with 21 bases sitting between them. Germline V gene sequence: CDR1 LNHDA, CDR2 SQIVND (reference sequence). This CDR3 region has 18 residues.

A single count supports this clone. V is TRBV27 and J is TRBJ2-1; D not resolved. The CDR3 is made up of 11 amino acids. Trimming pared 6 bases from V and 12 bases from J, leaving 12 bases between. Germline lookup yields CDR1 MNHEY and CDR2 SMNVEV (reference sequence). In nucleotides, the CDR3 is TGTGCCAGCAGCCGCGGTGGAGTGCAGTTCTTC. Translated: CASSRGGVQFF.

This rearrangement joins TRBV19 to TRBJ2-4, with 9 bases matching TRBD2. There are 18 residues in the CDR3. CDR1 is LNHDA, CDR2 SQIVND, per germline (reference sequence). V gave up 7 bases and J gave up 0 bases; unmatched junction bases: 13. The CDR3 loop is CASMASGAAYLAKNIQYF. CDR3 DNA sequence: TGTGCCAGTATGGCTAGCGGGGCCGCCTATCTAGCCAAAAACATTCAGTACTTC.

The CDR3 loop is CASSPTGADTGELFF. Here the CDR3 DNA reads TGTGCCAGCAGCCCAACAGGGGCCGACACCGGGGAGCTGTTTTTT. The V and J genes are TRBV28 and TRBJ2-2, with 7 bases aligning to TRBD1. The CDR3 is made up of 15 amino acids. The V gene's germline CDR1 is MDHEN and CDR2 SYDVKM. J lost 3 bases, V lost 6 bases, and 7 bases had no gene match.

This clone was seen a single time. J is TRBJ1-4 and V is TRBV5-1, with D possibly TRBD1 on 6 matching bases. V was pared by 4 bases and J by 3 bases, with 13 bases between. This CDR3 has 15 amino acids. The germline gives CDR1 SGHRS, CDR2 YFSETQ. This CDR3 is CASSLTGQPNEKLFF. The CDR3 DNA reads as TGCGCCAGCAGCCTAACCGGACAGCCTAATGAAAAACTGTTTTTT. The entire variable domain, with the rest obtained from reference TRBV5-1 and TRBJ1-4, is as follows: KAGVTQTPRYLIKTRGQQVTLSCSPISGHRSVSWYQQTPGQGLQFLFEYFSETQRNKGNFPGRFSGRQFSNSRSEMNVSTLELGDSALYLCASSLTGQPNEKLFFGSGTQLSVL.

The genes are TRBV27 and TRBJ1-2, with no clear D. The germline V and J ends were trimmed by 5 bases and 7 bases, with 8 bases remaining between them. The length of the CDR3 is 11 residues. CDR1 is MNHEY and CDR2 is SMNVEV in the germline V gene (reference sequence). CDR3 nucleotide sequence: TGTGCCAGCAGTCCGGGGTCTGGCTACACCTTC. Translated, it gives CASSPGSGYTF.

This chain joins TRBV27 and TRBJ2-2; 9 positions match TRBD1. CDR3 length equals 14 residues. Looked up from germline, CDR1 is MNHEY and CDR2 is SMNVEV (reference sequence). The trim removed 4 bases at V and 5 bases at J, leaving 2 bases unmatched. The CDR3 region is CASSWTGETGELFF. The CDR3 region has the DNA TGTGCCAGCAGTTGGACAGGGGAGACCGGGGAGCTGTTTTTT.

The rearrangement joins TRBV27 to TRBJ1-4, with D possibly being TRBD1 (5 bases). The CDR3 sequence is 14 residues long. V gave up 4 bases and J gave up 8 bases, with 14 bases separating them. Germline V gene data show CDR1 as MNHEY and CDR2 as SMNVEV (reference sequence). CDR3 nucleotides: TGTGCCAGCAGTTCGCAGGGAATGTGGGAAAAACTGTTTTTT. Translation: CASSSQGMWEKLFF.

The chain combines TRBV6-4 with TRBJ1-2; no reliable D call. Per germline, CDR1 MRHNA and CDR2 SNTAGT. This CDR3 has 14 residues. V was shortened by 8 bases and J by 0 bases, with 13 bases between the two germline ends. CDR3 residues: CASLQRGANYGYTF. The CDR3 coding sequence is TGTGCCAGCTTACAACGGGGAGCTAACTATGGCTACACCTTC.